This T cell receptor (beta chain) stems from a study of CD8 T cells in ankylosing spondylitis. General study results and limits: Within ankylosing spondylitis blood, a TCR beta motif made up of eight or nine highly homologous variants appeared to be characteristic. The authors reported significant enrichment of disease-linked clones in matched ankylosing spondylitis synovial fluid. Earlier authors reported some of these motif variants in reactive arthritis synovial fluid and blood.

This clonotype has a count of ten or more. What it recognizes is unknown. Library preparation for TCR beta used quantitative 5'-RACE with molecular barcodes. TCRdb re-derived calls from the 5' RACE reads in MiXCR, one entry per CDR3 protein. The sample has a few hundred thousand distinct CDR3 sequences; 7% to 8% are singletons. The germline V gene has CDR1 SNHLY and CDR2 FYNNEI. V lost 3 bases and J lost 5; bases outside the gene matches: 6. This CDR3 region has 16 residues. This receptor was taken from a male donor with ankylosing spondylitis. V usage is TRBV2 and J usage is TRBJ2-2; TRBD2 agrees at 10 bases. Sequenced input: blood, either unsorted or a sorted T cell fraction (not recorded which). This CDR3 is CASSDPAGGLTGELFF. The CDR3 DNA sequence: TGTGCCAGCAGTGATCCAGCGGGGGGGCTTACCGGGGAGCTGTTTTTT.